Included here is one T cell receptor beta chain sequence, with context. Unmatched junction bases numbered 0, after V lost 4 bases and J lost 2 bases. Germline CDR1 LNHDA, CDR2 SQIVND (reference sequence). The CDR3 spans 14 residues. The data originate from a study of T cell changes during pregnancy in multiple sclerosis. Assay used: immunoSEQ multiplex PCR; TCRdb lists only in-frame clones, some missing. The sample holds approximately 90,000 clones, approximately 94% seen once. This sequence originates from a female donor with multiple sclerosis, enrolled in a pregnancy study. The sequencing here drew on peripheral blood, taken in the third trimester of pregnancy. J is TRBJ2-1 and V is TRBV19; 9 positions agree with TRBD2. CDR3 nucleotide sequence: TGTGCCAGTAGTAGCGGGAGGGCCTACAATGAGCAGTTCTTC. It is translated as CASSSGRAYNEQFF.